This section outlines one TCR beta chain sequence together with its context. These data are taken from a study of blood T cell repertoires in COVID-19. Study as a whole: From T cells, B-cell-depleted T cells, or PBMCs came the material, which was cDNA or gDNA.

The CDR3 runs 13 residues. Germline lookup yields CDR1 LGHDT and CDR2 YNNKEL (reference sequence). With V trimmed by 0 bases and J by 14 bases, 8 bases remained unmatched. This table comes from immunoSEQ multiplex PCR, and its TCRdb copy is limited to in-frame clones, with some not included. This sample has some 72,000 clones, with approximately 86% found just once. The genes are TRBV3-1 (or the pseudogene TRBV3-2) and TRBJ1-2; TRBD1 aligns across 8 bases. Sequencing was done on a sample of peripheral blood. The receptor was isolated from a man aged 45-60 years with active or convalescent COVID-19. CDR3 sequence: CASSQDPQGARTF. The CDR3 DNA sequence: TGTGCCAGCAGCCAAGACCCCCAGGGGGCGAGGACCTTC.